This is a list of T cell receptor beta chains from one sample in a study of vaccination and CD4 T cells after COVID-19. From the PCR reads, TCRdb called clonotypes with MiXCR, one entry per CDR3 protein. This sample yields 20,000 to 25,000 distinct CDR3 sequences, of which roughly 50% are seen a single time; 6% belongs to the top ten. For these receptors, no antigen is known. The sample was CD4+ T cells from blood, cultured in vitro. These receptors all come from a human donor who had recovered from COVID-19. Both conserved end residues are part of each CDR3. The order of the fields is V gene, J gene, clone size, D gene, CDR3 DNA, CDR3 protein. A D gene is named only where the DNA matches it firmly. Not all rows give a size; the values are once, few, many and, for expanded clones, a class.

v_call: TRBV21-1; j_call: TRBJ1-2; clone_size: NA; d_call: NA; cdr3_nt: TGTGCCAGCAGTCCTGTTTACCGCAGCATCCGGGTTTCGGTCCACACCTTC; cdr3_aa: CASSPVYRSIRVSVHTF
v_call: TRBV19; j_call: TRBJ1-2; clone_size: few; d_call: NA; cdr3_nt: TGTGCCAGTTGGGACCGTAACTCTAAAAGGGGCTACACCTTC; cdr3_aa: CASWDRNSKRGYTF
v_call: TRBV7-9; j_call: TRBJ2-7; clone_size: NA; d_call: NA; cdr3_nt: TGTGCCAGCAGCTTAGGGATAGGAGGGGGAGGCTACGAGCAGTACTTC; cdr3_aa: CASSLGIGGGGYEQYF
v_call: TRBV12-3/TRBV12-4; j_call: TRBJ1-1; clone_size: NA; d_call: NA; cdr3_nt: TGTGCCAGCAGCTACTTGAACAGGGCAGGGCGGACTGAAGCTTTCTTT; cdr3_aa: CASSYLNRAGRTEAFF
v_call: TRBV6-1; j_call: TRBJ2-2; clone_size: few; d_call: NA; cdr3_nt: TGTGCCAGCAAGGCCCGACCTAACACCGGGGAGCTGTTTTTT; cdr3_aa: CASKARPNTGELFF
v_call: TRBV20-1; j_call: TRBJ2-4; clone_size: few; d_call: NA; cdr3_nt: TGCAGTACGTGGGGGCCTAGCGGCTTTGGCATTCAGTACTTC; cdr3_aa: CSTWGPSGFGIQYF
v_call: TRBV20-1; j_call: TRBJ1-1; clone_size: few; d_call: NA; cdr3_nt: TGCAGTGCTAGTCTAGGGGAAGCTTTCTTT; cdr3_aa: CSASLGEAFF
v_call: TRBV30; j_call: TRBJ2-3; clone_size: NA; d_call: TRBD1; cdr3_nt: TGTGCCTGGAGTAAAGGCACAGGGGGGCGAGATACGCAGTATTTT; cdr3_aa: CAWSKGTGGRDTQYF
v_call: TRBV6-5; j_call: TRBJ2-3; clone_size: NA; d_call: NA; cdr3_nt: TGTGCCAGCAGTTATGTCGGCGGAAGCACAGATACGCAGTATTTT; cdr3_aa: CASSYVGGSTDTQYF
v_call: TRBV30; j_call: TRBJ2-3; clone_size: NA; d_call: NA; cdr3_nt: TGTGCCTGGGGGTTTTTGGATACGCAGTATTTT; cdr3_aa: CAWGFLDTQYF
v_call: TRBV5-4; j_call: TRBJ1-2; clone_size: few; d_call: TRBD1; cdr3_nt: TGTGCCAGCAGTACAGGGGCTGGCTATGGCTACACCTTC; cdr3_aa: CASSTGAGYGYTF
v_call: TRBV7-9; j_call: TRBJ2-7; clone_size: NA; d_call: TRBD1; cdr3_nt: TGTGCCAGCAGTCCCGGGACAGGGGGCATCTACGAGCAGTACTTC; cdr3_aa: CASSPGTGGIYEQYF
v_call: TRBV25-1; j_call: TRBJ2-6; clone_size: NA; d_call: NA; cdr3_nt: TGTGCCAGCAGTGAATGGGGGACATATGACTCTGGGGCCAACGTCCTGACTTTC; cdr3_aa: CASSEWGTYDSGANVLTF
v_call: TRBV7-9; j_call: TRBJ1-2; clone_size: few; d_call: NA; cdr3_nt: TGTGCCAGCAGCCTCAGCAACGGAGGCTACACCTTC; cdr3_aa: CASSLSNGGYTF
v_call: TRBV20-1; j_call: TRBJ2-5; clone_size: NA; d_call: TRBD1; cdr3_nt: TGCAGTGCTAGAGATTTGGGGACAGCCCAAGAGACCCAGTACTTC; cdr3_aa: CSARDLGTAQETQYF
v_call: TRBV20-1; j_call: TRBJ2-1; clone_size: NA; d_call: TRBD2; cdr3_nt: TGCAGTGCTAAGACTAGCGGGCCTTACAATGAGCAGTTCTTC; cdr3_aa: CSAKTSGPYNEQFF
v_call: TRBV25-1; j_call: TRBJ2-2; clone_size: NA; d_call: NA; cdr3_nt: TGTGCCAGCAGTGGTGGGCAGGGGACCGGGGAGCTGTTTTTT; cdr3_aa: CASSGGQGTGELFF
v_call: TRBV7-9; j_call: TRBJ1-2; clone_size: NA; d_call: NA; cdr3_nt: TGTGCCAGCAGCAGGCTGGACGGCTCGTATGGCTACACCTTC; cdr3_aa: CASSRLDGSYGYTF
v_call: TRBV20-1; j_call: TRBJ2-7; clone_size: NA; d_call: NA; cdr3_nt: TGCAGTGCTAGGCAACGTCGCTACGAGCAGTACTTC; cdr3_aa: CSARQRRYEQYF
v_call: TRBV6-4; j_call: TRBJ1-2; clone_size: few; d_call: NA; cdr3_nt: TGTGCCAGCAGTGCAGAGGGTGGCTATGGCTACACCTTC; cdr3_aa: CASSAEGGYGYTF